A single sample gave rise to the 7 T cell receptor beta chains below, sequenced in a study of cytomegalovirus exposure and HLA in healthy donors (dated by TCRdb to the late 2010s). Library method: the immunoSEQ multiplex PCR assay. For the multiplex PCR, a mixture combining 60 forward primers for TCR Vbeta segments and 13 reverse primers for TCR Jbeta segments was used. The table comes from immuneACCESS by way of TCRdb, which keeps in-frame sequences with V and J called. Part of the clones is missing from these tables; in studies checked, under half for an unresolved V gene and the rest for unknown reasons. The sample has 150,000 to 200,000 clones on record, 60% to 85% of them singletons. Around 3% of the sample goes to the ten largest clones. The specimen sequenced was PBMCs. The source of these receptors is a woman aged 50 to 60 in good health and CMV-seropositive.

V is TRBV30 and J is TRBJ1-2, with D possibly being TRBD1 (6 bases). Germline lookup yields CDR1 GTSNPN and CDR2 SVGIG (reference sequence). The V and J ends lost 7 bases and 0 bases respectively, with 12 bases between them. CDR3 length: 13 residues. The CDR3 reads CAFGQNPNYGYTF. Written as DNA, the CDR3 is TGTGCCTTTGGACAGAACCCTAACTATGGCTACACCTTC.

This sequence joins TRBV12-5 and TRBJ1-2, with 7 bases matching TRBD1. J was trimmed by 8 bases and V by 1 base; bases with no gene match: 7. Germline V lookup: CDR1 LGHNT, CDR2 FRNRAP. The CDR3 runs 14 residues. The CDR3 protein is CASGLDRGWSGYTF. The CDR3 DNA sequence: TGTGCTAGTGGTTTGGACAGGGGCTGGAGCGGCTACACCTTC.

This clone was seen only once. CDR3 residues: CASSFSGGVNTEAFF. In DNA, the CDR3 is TGCGCCAGCAGCTTTTCGGGAGGGGTGAACACTGAAGCTTTCTTT. The V gene is TRBV5-1, the J gene TRBJ1-1, with D possibly being TRBD1 (5 bases). The germline V gene encodes CDR1 SGHRS and CDR2 YFSETQ. This CDR3 is 15 amino acids long. V dropped 2 bases and J dropped 0 bases, with 11 bases sitting between them. Complete variable domain (other parts from reference TRBV5-1 and TRBJ1-1): KAGVTQTPRYLIKTRGQQVTLSCSPISGHRSVSWYQQTPGQGLQFLFEYFSETQRNKGNFPGRFSGRQFSNSRSEMNVSTLELGDSALYLCASSFSGGVNTEAFFGQGTRLTVV.

Many counts were recorded for this clone. The chain has TRBV6-5 and TRBJ1-6; perhaps TRBD1 as D (6 bases). From germline, CDR1 is MNHEY and CDR2 SVGAGI. The CDR3 extends over 14 amino acids. Between the trimmed V and J ends, which lost 7 bases and 9 bases, there was a span of 16 bases. The CDR3 DNA reads TGTGCCAGCACCCAAGGGGGGGTACGTTCACCCCTCCACTTT. It is translated as CASTQGGVRSPLHF.

The chain joins TRBV19 to TRBJ2-5; 10 bases fit TRBD1. This CDR3 has 17 residues. CDR1 and CDR2 (germline): LNHDA, SQIVND (reference sequence). Losses at the gene ends were 6 bases for V and 5 bases for J; bases not matched to a gene: 15. The CDR3 is CASRGASDRGRLETQYF. CDR3 sequence (DNA): TGTGCCAGTAGGGGTGCCTCTGACAGGGGGCGCTTGGAGACCCAGTACTTC. Based on the CDR3 plus reference TRBV19 and TRBJ2-5, the full variable domain is DGGITQSPKYLFRKEGQNVTLSCEQNLNHDAMYWYRQDPGQGLRLIYYSQIVNDFQKGDIAEGYSVSREKKESFPLTVTSAQKNPTAFYLCASRGASDRGRLETQYFGPGTRLLVL.

The chain joins TRBV11-3 to TRBJ2-5, with D tentatively TRBD2 (5 bases). CDR1 and CDR2 from the germline V gene are SGHNT and YENEEA. V lost 3 bases, J lost 7 bases, and 12 bases lay in between. The CDR3 covers 13 residues. CDR3 in amino acids: CASSFRHEGTQYF. The DNA for the CDR3 is TGTGCCAGCAGCTTCCGACACGAGGGGACCCAGTACTTC.

The table lists this clone with a count of one. V usage is TRBV6-1 and J usage is TRBJ2-1; possible D gene TRBD1, 5 bases. V was trimmed by 5 bases and J by 7 bases, leaving 6 bases between them. The germline CDR1 and CDR2 sequences are MNHNS and SASEGT. This CDR3 is built from 11 residues. CDR3 loop: CASSRGNEQFF. The CDR3 coding sequence is TGTGCCAGCAGTAGGGGAAATGAGCAGTTCTTC.